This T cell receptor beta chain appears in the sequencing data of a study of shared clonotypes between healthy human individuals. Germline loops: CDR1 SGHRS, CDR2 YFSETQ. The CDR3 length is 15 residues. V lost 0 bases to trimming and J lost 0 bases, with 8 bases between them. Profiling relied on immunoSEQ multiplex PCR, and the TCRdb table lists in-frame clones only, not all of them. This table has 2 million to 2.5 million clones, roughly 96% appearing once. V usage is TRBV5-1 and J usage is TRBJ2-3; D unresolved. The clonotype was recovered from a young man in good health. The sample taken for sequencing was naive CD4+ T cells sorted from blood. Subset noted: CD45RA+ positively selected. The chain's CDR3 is CASSLGPSSTDTQYF. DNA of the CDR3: TGCGCCAGCAGCTTGGGGCCTTCCAGCACAGATACGCAGTATTTT.